One sample yielded the 21 T cell receptor beta chains listed below, sequenced in a study of blood T cell repertoires in COVID-19 (TCRdb year 2020). The library was made by the immunoSEQ multiplex PCR assay. In its TCRdb copy, this immuneACCESS table keeps in-frame sequences only and misses some clones. Where compared with another copy, unresolved V genes explain less than half of these, and the others have no known cause. Within this sample are some 180,000 clones, with around four fifths of them counted one time only. The ten largest clones represent 6.5% to 9% of the sample. The sequenced sample consisted of peripheral blood. These receptors all come from a woman of 80 years or more with COVID-19, enrolled during active disease.

The chain is built from TRBV6-5 and TRBJ2-1; 10 bases fit TRBD2. The germline CDR1 and CDR2 sequences are MNHEY and SVGAGI. The length of the CDR3 is 15 residues. The V and J ends lost 6 bases and 4 bases, in that order; junction bases with no gene match: 6. CDR3 region: CASSTRTSGYNEQFF. CDR3 nucleotides: TGTGCCAGCAGCACGAGGACTAGCGGATACAATGAGCAGTTCTTC.

The rearrangement joins TRBV20-1 to TRBJ2-1, with D unresolved. Per the germline V gene, CDR1 is DFQATT and CDR2 is SNEGSKA (reference sequence). Trimming stripped 6 bases from V and 6 bases from J, with 9 bases between. This CDR3 spans 11 amino acids. DNA for the CDR3: TGCAGTGCCGGAATAGCCAATGAGCAGTTCTTC. It translates to CSAGIANEQFF.

The chain uses TRBV5-3 and TRBJ2-1; 8 nucleotides match TRBD1. TRBV5-3 is an ORF, and what it does is uncertain. V shed 4 bases and J 3 bases; nucleotides not matched to a gene: 6. The CDR3 is made up of 15 amino acids. The CDR3: CARSPGQGSYNEQFF. The CDR3 coding sequence is TGTGCCAGAAGCCCTGGACAGGGTAGCTACAATGAGCAGTTCTTC.

This sequence joins TRBV6-5 and TRBJ2-5, with 8 positions matching TRBD1. V trimming: 5 bases; J trimming: 1 base; junction bases outside the gene matches: 6. The CDR3 has 15 residues. Germline V lookup: CDR1 MNHEY, CDR2 SVGAGI. The CDR3 is CASSKRQGTQETQYF. As DNA, the CDR3 is TGTGCCAGCAGTAAACGACAGGGGACCCAAGAGACCCAGTACTTC.

This chain links TRBV4-1 with TRBJ2-2; 8 bases line up with TRBD1. This CDR3 has 16 amino acids. J was trimmed by 7 bases and V by 2 bases; bases with no gene match: 9. Germline V gives CDR1 MGHRA, CDR2 YSYEKL. The CDR3 DNA reads TGCGCCAGCAGCCAACCGGACAGGGTGGGTGGCGGGGAGCTGTTTTTT. Encoded protein: CASSQPDRVGGGELFF.

The chain employs TRBV6-5 and TRBJ1-6; 10 bases match TRBD1. The J segment lost 10 bases and the V segment lost 7 bases, leaving 7 bases of the junction unmatched. This CDR3 has 14 residues. Germline loops: CDR1 MNHEY, CDR2 SVGAGI. CDR3 coding DNA: TGTGCCAGCACCTACGACAGGGGGCACTCACCCCTCCACTTT. This translates into CASTYDRGHSPLHF.

J is TRBJ2-2 and V is TRBV27; maybe TRBD1 (6 bases). CDR3 length: 15 residues. V was pared by 10 bases and J by 0 bases, with 15 bases between. Germline lookup yields CDR1 MNHEY and CDR2 SMNVEV (reference sequence). CDR3 amino acids: CATRETGSNTGELFF. In DNA form, the CDR3 reads TGTGCCACCAGGGAGACAGGTTCGAACACCGGGGAGCTGTTTTTT.

This clone was found a few times. The rearrangement joins TRBV29-1 to TRBJ1-5, with 8 bases that match TRBD1. The J segment lost 7 bases and the V segment lost 4 bases, leaving 9 bases of the junction unmatched. Looked up from germline, CDR1 is SQVTM and CDR2 is ANQGSEA. This CDR3 spans 14 amino acids. The CDR3 DNA follows: TGCAGCGTTGGGGACCAGGGGGCCGGGCAGCCCCAGCATTTT. It encodes CSVGDQGAGQPQHF.

The rearrangement links TRBV2 to TRBJ2-7; 10 bases are a match to TRBD1. After removal of 2 bases from V and 2 bases from J, the junction contained 6 bases not matched to a gene. The CDR3 consists of 16 residues. Germline values: CDR1 SNHLY, CDR2 FYNNEI. CDR3 nucleotide sequence: TGTGCCAGCAGTGAATTATTCGGACAGGGGGCCTACGAGCAGTACTTC. This translates into CASSELFGQGAYEQYF.

The chain couples TRBV7-3 to TRBJ1-4, with 9 bases identical to TRBD1. With 6 bases clipped from V and 8 bases from J, the junction kept 10 bases outside the gene matches. Germline CDR1 SGHTA, CDR2 FQGTGA. The CDR3 loop spans 15 amino acids. CDR3 loop: CASSSSGTGTEKLFF. CDR3 sequence (DNA): TGTGCCAGCAGTTCCTCCGGGACAGGGACGGAAAAACTGTTTTTT.

The chain carries TRBV18 and TRBJ1-1; 8 nucleotides match TRBD1. The CDR3 spans 13 residues. The germline V gene encodes CDR1 KGHSH and CDR2 LQKENI. The J segment lost 10 bases and the V segment lost 2 bases, leaving 6 bases of the junction unmatched. In nucleotides, the CDR3 is TGTGCCAGCTCACCATCCTTACAGGGGGGAGCTTTCTTT. Translated, it gives CASSPSLQGGAFF.

This clone was counted a single time. V usage is TRBV5-1 and J usage is TRBJ1-2, with D tentatively TRBD1 (6 bases). V was pared by 2 bases and J by 1 base, with 12 bases between. This CDR3 comprises 15 residues. Germline lookup yields CDR1 SGHRS and CDR2 YFSETQ. The CDR3 reads CASSFDTQGNYGYTF. As DNA, the CDR3 is TGCGCCAGCAGCTTCGACACACAGGGTAACTATGGCTACACCTTC.

The rearrangement joins TRBV24-1 to TRBJ1-4, with D possibly TRBD1 on 6 matching bases. The CDR3 spans 15 residues. Germline V gene data show CDR1 as KGHDR and CDR2 as SFDVKD. V was shortened by 2 bases and J by 7 bases, with 13 bases between the two germline ends. The CDR3 sequence is CATSDSSGGAEKLFF. The CDR3 DNA sequence: TGTGCCACCAGTGATTCTTCCGGGGGGGCTGAAAAACTGTTTTTT.

CDR3 nucleotide sequence: TGTGCCAGCTCAGTACTAGCGGGAGCAAACTACGAGCAGTACTTC. Its translation: CASSVLAGANYEQYF. This sequence joins TRBV18 and TRBJ2-7; 11 bases fit TRBD2. Losses at the gene ends were 5 bases for V and 3 bases for J; bases not matched to a gene: 6. The CDR3 runs 15 residues. The V gene's germline CDR1 is KGHSH and CDR2 LQKENI.

The chain recombines TRBV28 with TRBJ2-7; weak D call: TRBD2 (6 bases). The germline CDR1 and CDR2 sequences are MDHEN and SYDVKM. V was shortened by 8 bases and J by 3 bases, with 14 bases between the two germline ends. The CDR3 length is 13 residues. The chain's CDR3 is CASRVGSGYEQYF. The DNA for the CDR3 is TGTGCCAGCCGGGTAGGTAGCGGCTACGAGCAGTACTTC.

This chain uses TRBV6-5 with TRBJ2-6; a possible D gene is TRBD1 (5 bases). V lost 7 bases to trimming and J lost 3 bases, with 10 bases between them. This CDR3 is built from 14 residues. The germline CDR1 and CDR2 sequences are MNHEY and SVGAGI. DNA for the CDR3: TGTGCCAGCATAGGGGTCAATGGGGCCAACGTCCTGACTTTC. Protein product: CASIGVNGANVLTF.

The chain couples TRBV6-2 or TRBV6-3 to TRBJ2-5; 7 positions match TRBD2. The CDR3 is 16 amino acids. CDR1 and CDR2 from the germline V gene are MNHEY and SVGEGT. With 4 bases clipped from V and 0 bases from J, the junction kept 8 bases outside the gene matches. CDR3 sequence reads: CASSFRDYLNQETQYF. Here the CDR3 DNA reads TGTGCCAGCAGTTTTCGGGACTACCTCAACCAAGAGACCCAGTACTTC.

The chain couples TRBV18 to TRBJ1-2; 7 nucleotides align to TRBD1. The trim removed 2 bases at V and 7 bases at J, leaving 4 bases unmatched. The germline V gene encodes CDR1 KGHSH and CDR2 LQKENI. The CDR3 spans 13 residues. CDR3 nucleotide sequence: TGTGCCAGCTCACCATCGACAGGGAGTGGCTACACCTTC. It encodes CASSPSTGSGYTF.

This clone appeared a few times. The chain is built from TRBV7-6 and TRBJ2-1; D is ambiguous. The CDR3 is 11 residues long. V dropped 10 bases and J dropped 5 bases, with 9 bases sitting between them. The germline gives CDR1 SGHVS, CDR2 FNYEAQ. The CDR3 loop is CAILGDNEQFF. Here the CDR3 DNA reads TGTGCCATTCTCGGAGACAATGAGCAGTTCTTC.

The chain uses TRBV27 and TRBJ1-4; possible D gene TRBD1, 6 bases. The CDR3 is 15 amino acids. Germline lookup yields CDR1 MNHEY and CDR2 SMNVEV (reference sequence). Trimming took off 5 bases at V and 5 bases at J, with 15 bases between the two ends. The CDR3 region has the DNA TGTGCCAGCAGTCAAAGACAGGCGACAAATGAAAAACTGTTTTTT. Protein sequence: CASSQRQATNEKLFF.

V gene TRBV19 combines with J gene TRBJ2-3, with 14 bases aligning to TRBD2. Germline V CDR1 and CDR2: LNHDA, SQIVND (reference sequence). Trimming took 5 bases from V and 1 from J; bases not matched to a gene: 5. The CDR3 spans 17 residues. This chain's CDR3 is CASSAGLAGAGTDTQYF. The CDR3 DNA is TGTGCCAGTAGTGCGGGACTAGCGGGAGCTGGCACAGATACGCAGTATTTT.